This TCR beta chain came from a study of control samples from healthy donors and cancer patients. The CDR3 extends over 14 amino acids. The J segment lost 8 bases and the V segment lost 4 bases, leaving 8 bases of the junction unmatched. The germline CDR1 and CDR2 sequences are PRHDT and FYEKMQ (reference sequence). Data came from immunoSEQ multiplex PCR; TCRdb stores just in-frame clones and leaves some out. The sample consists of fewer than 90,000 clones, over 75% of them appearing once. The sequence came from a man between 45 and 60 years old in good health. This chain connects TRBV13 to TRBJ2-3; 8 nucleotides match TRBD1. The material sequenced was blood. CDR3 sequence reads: CASSSGTGGGTQYF. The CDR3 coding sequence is TGTGCCAGCAGCTCCGGGACAGGTGGAGGTACGCAGTATTTT.